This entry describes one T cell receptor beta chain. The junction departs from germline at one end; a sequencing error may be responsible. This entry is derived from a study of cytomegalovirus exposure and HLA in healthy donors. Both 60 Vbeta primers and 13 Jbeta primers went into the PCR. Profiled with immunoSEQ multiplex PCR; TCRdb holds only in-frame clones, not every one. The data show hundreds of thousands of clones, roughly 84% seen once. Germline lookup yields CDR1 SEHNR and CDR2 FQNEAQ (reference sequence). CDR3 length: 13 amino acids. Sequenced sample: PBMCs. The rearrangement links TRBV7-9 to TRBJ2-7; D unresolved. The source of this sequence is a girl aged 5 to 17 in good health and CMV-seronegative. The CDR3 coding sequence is TGTTCCAGCAGCTCTGAGTCGGGCTACGAGCAGTACTTC. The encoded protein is CSSSSESGYEQYF.